The next 4 T cell receptor beta chains were all read from a single sample in a study of spatial heterogeneity in lung cancer. TCRdb analysed the 5' RACE reads with MiXCR anew, one entry per CDR3 protein. This sample has roughly 17,000 distinct CDR3 sequences, with 15% to 20% found just once. Described time point: sample taken at primary tumor resection. Whole RNA obtained from tumor, nontumor lung or frozen PBMC underwent sequencing without sorting. Sequencing was performed on PBMCs, taken at surgery. These receptor sequences come from a male donor with early-stage non-small cell lung cancer.

Relative to its sample, this clonotype is medium-sized. For the CDR3, the DNA is TGTGCCAGCAGCTTACTACAGGGGAACCAAGAGACCCAGTACTTC. This codes for CASSLLQGNQETQYF. The chain links TRBV7-9 to TRBJ2-5, with 7 bases lining up with TRBD1. From germline, CDR1 is SEHNR and CDR2 FQNEAQ (reference sequence). There are 15 residues in the CDR3. Trimming took 2 bases from V and 0 from J; bases not matched to a gene: 3.

This clonotype has a single count. J is TRBJ1-5 and V is TRBV20-1, with 9 bases fitting TRBD1. Germline V CDR1 and CDR2: DFQATT, SNEGSKA (reference sequence). The CDR3 is 16 amino acids. The V and J ends lost 2 bases and 3 bases, in that order; junction bases with no gene match: 8. Written as DNA, the CDR3 is TGCAGTGCTAGAAGGGCGGGACAGGGTGTCAATCAGCCCCAGCATTTT. It yields the protein CSARRAGQGVNQPQHF.

This clonotype has only a few counts. The chain couples TRBV20-1 to TRBJ1-1; 8 bases match TRBD1. This CDR3 is 12 amino acids long. J gave up 10 bases and V 6 bases, and 10 bases lay outside the gene matches. Germline V gene sequence: CDR1 DFQATT, CDR2 SNEGSKA (reference sequence). The CDR3: CSALGQGARAFF. The DNA of the CDR3 is TGCAGTGCCCTTGGACAGGGTGCTCGAGCTTTCTTT.

The CDR3 protein is CASSLEGLAGVDEQFF. CDR3 nucleotides: TGTGCCAGCAGCTTAGAGGGACTAGCCGGGGTTGATGAGCAGTTCTTC. V is TRBV7-2 and J is TRBJ2-1; 9 nucleotides line up with TRBD2. Germline V gene lookup returns CDR1 SGHTA and CDR2 FQGNSA. The CDR3 is 16 residues long. The V and J ends lost 1 base and 8 bases, in that order; junction bases with no gene match: 9.